This T cell receptor beta chain is drawn from a study of blood T cell repertoires in COVID-19. Produced via immunoSEQ multiplex PCR; TCRdb's table is partial and in-frame only. The sample records about 170,000 clones, 74% being singletons. The germline V and J ends were trimmed by 0 bases and 4 bases, with 6 bases remaining between them. CDR3 length equals 13 residues. Germline V gives CDR1 WSHSY, CDR2 SAAADI. Sequences were obtained from peripheral blood. This chain connects TRBV10-2 to TRBJ1-1, with unresolved D. This receptor was identified in a woman over 75 with acute or convalescent COVID-19. The CDR3 region has the DNA TGCGCCAGCAGTGAGTCTGCGGGCACTGAAGCTTTCTTT. Translation: CASSESAGTEAFF.